A selection of T cell receptor beta chains follows, all from one sample in a study of shared clonotypes between healthy human individuals. Measured with immunoSEQ multiplex PCR; TCRdb has only the in-frame clones, and not every one. The sample contains over a million clones, 98% of which appear only once. Sequencing used naive CD4+ T cells sorted from blood. The source of these receptors is a man aged 25 to 40 in good health. Each CDR3 is given with its conserved first and last residue. The D gene is left open where the match is weak. Clone size appears in some rows only: once, few, many, or a class for an expanded clone.

V gene,J gene,D gene,clone size,CDR3 protein,CDR3 DNA
TRBV29-1,TRBJ2-5,NA,NA,CSVVPWDTGPQYF,TGCAGCGTTGTCCCCTGGGACACAGGGCCCCAGTACTTC
TRBV28,TRBJ1-2,NA,once,CASSFKEGSFYGYTF,TGTGCCAGCAGTTTCAAGGAGGGGAGTTTCTATGGCTACACCTTC
TRBV28,TRBJ2-1,NA,NA,CASSLLVREQFF,TGTGCCAGCAGTTTACTGGTCAGGGAGCAGTTCTTC
TRBV7-2,TRBJ2-1,NA,NA,CASSLESGPYNEQFF,TGTGCCAGCAGCTTAGAATCGGGCCCCTACAATGAGCAGTTCTTC
TRBV2,TRBJ2-1,TRBD1,NA,CASKTGGNYNEQFF,TGTGCCAGCAAGACAGGGGGAAATTACAATGAGCAGTTCTTC
TRBV9,TRBJ2-1,NA,NA,CASSVGVVSYNEQFF,TGTGCCAGCAGCGTAGGCGTCGTATCCTACAATGAGCAGTTCTTC
TRBV5-4,TRBJ2-1,TRBD2,NA,CASSLAGTYNEQFF,TGTGCCAGCAGCCTAGCGGGAACTTACAATGAGCAGTTCTTC
TRBV5-1,TRBJ2-1,NA,NA,CASSPRDNEQFF,TGCGCCAGCAGCCCGAGGGACAATGAGCAGTTCTTC
TRBV7-9,TRBJ2-2,NA,NA,CASNIGTGELFF,TGTGCCAGCAACATAGGTACCGGGGAGCTGTTTTTT
TRBV7-8,TRBJ1-1,NA,NA,CASSSDSSGAFF,TGTGCCAGCAGCTCGGACTCATCTGGAGCTTTCTTT
TRBV7-9,TRBJ2-7,NA,NA,CASSLEVLSSYEQYF,TGTGCCAGCAGCTTAGAAGTTCTTAGCTCCTACGAGCAGTACTTC
TRBV27,TRBJ2-7,TRBD2,NA,CASSLFGGSGGSYYEQYF,TGTGCCAGCAGTTTATTTGGCGGTAGCGGGGGATCATACTACGAGCAGTACTTC
TRBV2,TRBJ1-5,TRBD1,NA,CASSPDRGKQPQHF,TGTGCCAGCAGTCCAGACAGGGGGAAACAGCCCCAGCATTTT
TRBV7-3,TRBJ2-3,NA,once,CASSPRPFTDTQYF,TGTGCCAGCAGCCCACGTCCATTCACAGATACGCAGTATTTT
TRBV7-2,TRBJ2-1,NA,NA,CASSKPGHEQFF,TGTGCCAGCAGCAAACCCGGGCATGAGCAGTTCTTC
TRBV27,TRBJ1-5,NA,NA,CASRQFNQPQHF,TGTGCCAGCCGACAGTTCAATCAGCCCCAGCATTTT
TRBV28,TRBJ2-5,NA,NA,CASSLTRAQETQYF,TGTGCCAGCAGTTTAACCCGGGCTCAAGAGACCCAGTACTTC
TRBV2,TRBJ2-6,NA,once,CASGPGANVLTF,TGTGCCAGCGGTCCCGGGGCCAACGTCCTGACTTTC
TRBV19,TRBJ1-5,NA,NA,CASTNLAGGNQPQHF,TGTGCCAGTACCAACCTTGCGGGCGGCAATCAGCCCCAGCATTTT
TRBV5-6,TRBJ1-4,NA,NA,CASSEIGGAFEKLFF,TGTGCCAGCAGCGAAATTGGGGGGGCATTCGAAAAACTGTTTTTT
TRBV18,TRBJ2-3,TRBD2,NA,CASSPSSGRTDTQYF,TGTGCCAGCTCACCATCCAGCGGGAGGACAGATACGCAGTATTTT
TRBV19,TRBJ2-7,TRBD1,NA,CASSKMTGGNYEQYF,TGTGCCAGTAGCAAAATGACAGGGGGGAACTACGAGCAGTACTTC
TRBV28,TRBJ2-5,TRBD2,once,CASSLGLAGVGETQYF,TGTGCCAGCAGTTTAGGACTAGCGGGAGTAGGAGAGACCCAGTACTTC
TRBV5-4,TRBJ2-3,NA,once,CASSLDPPSTDTQYF,TGTGCCAGCAGCTTGGACCCACCTAGCACAGATACGCAGTATTTT
TRBV28,TRBJ2-4,NA,once,CASSLVPGIQYF,TGTGCCAGCAGTTTAGTTCCGGGCATTCAGTACTTC
TRBV5-1,TRBJ2-2,TRBD2,NA,CASSFPPAGGSGELFF,TGCGCCAGCAGCTTCCCTCCTGCGGGAGGGTCCGGGGAGCTGTTTTTT
TRBV7-9,TRBJ2-6,NA,once,CASSLGGPVTPNVLTF,TGTGCCAGCAGCTTAGGGGGTCCCGTGACACCCAACGTCCTGACTTTC
TRBV9,TRBJ2-7,TRBD1,once,CASSLGQGGYEQYF,TGTGCCAGCAGCCTGGGACAGGGGGGCTACGAGCAGTACTTC
TRBV2,TRBJ2-7,NA,once,CASSAGPWEQYF,TGTGCCAGCAGTGCGGGACCGTGGGAGCAGTACTTC
TRBV18,TRBJ2-1,NA,NA,CASSLNGASYNEQFF,TGTGCCAGCAGCTTGAACGGGGCATCATACAATGAGCAGTTCTTC
TRBV2,TRBJ2-5,NA,NA,CASTEGLRGTQYF,TGTGCCAGCACGGAAGGGCTACGGGGGACCCAGTACTTC
TRBV7-9,TRBJ2-7,TRBD2,NA,CASSTTQSGSAYEQYF,TGTGCCAGCAGTACGACCCAGAGCGGGAGTGCCTACGAGCAGTACTTC
TRBV13,TRBJ2-5,NA,NA,CASSLGGQETQYF,TGTGCCAGCAGCTTAGGGGGGCAAGAGACCCAGTACTTC
TRBV5-5,TRBJ2-3,NA,NA,CASSLALASTDTQYF,TGTGCCAGCAGCTTAGCACTAGCCTCCACAGATACGCAGTATTTT
TRBV25-1,TRBJ2-1,TRBD2,NA,CASSLAGASPDEQFF,TGTGCCAGCAGTTTAGCGGGAGCTTCTCCCGATGAGCAGTTCTTC
TRBV4-3,TRBJ1-2,TRBD1,NA,CASSQEFGQGAFNYGYTF,TGCGCCAGCAGCCAAGAGTTTGGACAGGGGGCGTTTAACTATGGCTACACCTTC
TRBV25-1,TRBJ2-1,TRBD2,NA,CASSSSSGRTSYNEQFF,TGTGCCAGCAGTAGCTCTAGCGGGAGGACCTCCTACAATGAGCAGTTCTTC
TRBV11-2,TRBJ2-5,TRBD1,NA,CASSPRTILGGAEETQYF,TGTGCCAGCAGCCCCCGGACGATTTTAGGGGGCGCGGAAGAGACCCAGTACTTC
TRBV7-9,TRBJ2-1,NA,NA,CASSVESYNEQFF,TGTGCCAGCAGCGTAGAGTCCTACAATGAGCAGTTCTTC
TRBV7-6,TRBJ2-7,TRBD1,NA,CASGIGQGGSYEQYF,TGTGCCAGCGGCATCGGACAGGGGGGCTCCTACGAGCAGTACTTC
TRBV29-1,TRBJ2-3,TRBD1,NA,CSVRPTGGATHTQYF,TGCAGCGTCAGACCGACAGGGGGCGCAACCCATACGCAGTATTTT
TRBV7-9,TRBJ1-1,TRBD1,NA,CASSLRTGPLNTEAFF,TGTGCCAGCAGCCTACGGACAGGGCCCTTGAACACTGAAGCTTTCTTT
TRBV7-3,TRBJ2-7,NA,once,CASSLEYSREQYF,TGTGCCAGCAGCTTAGAGTATAGCAGGGAGCAGTACTTC
TRBV4-2,TRBJ2-1,NA,NA,CASSQAGRGHRGEQFF,TGTGCCAGCAGCCAAGCGGGACGGGGCCACCGTGGTGAGCAGTTCTTC
TRBV7-9,TRBJ2-7,NA,NA,CASSVEGNSYEQYF,TGTGCCAGCAGCGTAGAGGGTAACTCCTACGAGCAGTACTTC
TRBV28,TRBJ1-1,NA,NA,CASKPGTWNTEAFF,TGTGCCAGCAAACCCGGGACATGGAACACTGAAGCTTTCTTT
TRBV6-5,TRBJ2-7,NA,NA,CASTPRGGSSYEQYF,TGTGCCAGCACACCACGTGGGGGAAGCTCCTACGAGCAGTACTTC
TRBV13,TRBJ2-5,NA,NA,CASSLGWETQYF,TGTGCCAGCAGCTTAGGGTGGGAGACCCAGTACTTC
TRBV7-8,TRBJ2-3,TRBD2,NA,CASRLKGGRAGTDTQYF,TGTGCCAGCCGCCTAAAGGGCGGGAGGGCCGGGACAGATACGCAGTATTTT